The rows below give T cell receptor beta chains drawn from one sample of a study of cytomegalovirus exposure and HLA in healthy donors. Using immunoSEQ multiplex PCR, the repertoire was profiled, and TCRdb retains in-frame clones only, with some absent. The sample shows approximately 140,000 clones, roughly 62% of them seen only once. The sample taken for sequencing was PBMCs. The receptors stem from a male donor in good health and CMV-seronegative. The CDR3 runs from the conserved cysteine through the conserved F or W. Fields, in order: D gene, J gene, clone size, V gene, CDR3 protein, CDR3 DNA. D genes are given only for firm matches. Expanded clones get a size class; other rows say once, few or many, or leave the size out.

NA,TRBJ2-7,NA,TRBV4-2,CASSPWTGETYEQYF,TGTGCCAGCAGCCCGTGGACTGGAGAAACCTACGAGCAGTACTTC
NA,TRBJ2-1,few,TRBV21-1,CASSKRRGSYNEQFF,TGTGCCAGCAGCAAACGGAGGGGCTCCTACAATGAGCAGTTCTTC
NA,TRBJ1-2,NA,TRBV5-6,CASLDRGLWGYTF,TGTGCCAGCCTTGACCGGGGGTTGTGGGGCTACACCTTC
TRBD1,TRBJ1-2,NA,TRBV9,CASSSRTGHYGYTF,TGTGCCAGCAGTTCCAGGACAGGCCACTATGGCTACACCTTC
TRBD1,TRBJ2-5,NA,TRBV9,CASSVYAGGWETQYF,TGTGCCAGCAGCGTATATGCAGGGGGTTGGGAGACCCAGTACTTC
TRBD1,TRBJ2-2,few,TRBV18,CASSLGQGETGELFF,TGTGCCAGCTCACTGGGACAGGGAGAAACCGGGGAGCTGTTTTTT
NA,TRBJ1-2,NA,TRBV15,CATSRQGTNYGYTF,TGTGCCACCAGCAGACAGGGAACGAACTATGGCTACACCTTC
NA,TRBJ1-4,NA,TRBV25-1,CASATTGIEGEKLFF,TGTGCCAGCGCAACCACAGGGATTGAAGGTGAAAAACTGTTTTTT
NA,TRBJ1-4,NA,TRBV27,CASSSPHRDEKLFF,TGTGCCAGCAGTTCGCCCCACAGAGATGAAAAACTGTTTTTT
TRBD1,TRBJ1-5,few,TRBV7-8,CASSLARAGGFGNQPQHF,TGTGCCAGCAGCTTAGCCCGGGCAGGGGGTTTTGGCAATCAGCCCCAGCATTTT
NA,TRBJ1-2,NA,TRBV27,CASSLTAGIGGYTF,TGTGCCAGCAGTTTAACGGCAGGTATTGGTGGCTACACCTTC
TRBD1,TRBJ2-2,NA,TRBV12-5,CASGPWRDRGQGEDTGELFF,TGTGCTAGTGGTCCGTGGCGGGACAGGGGGCAAGGCGAGGACACCGGGGAGCTGTTTTTT
TRBD1,TRBJ1-4,NA,TRBV13,CASSRGQGKEKLFF,TGTGCCAGCAGTCGTGGACAGGGGAAGGAAAAACTGTTTTTT
TRBD1,TRBJ1-1,NA,TRBV19,CASWDVGQGPIVQAFF,TGTGCCAGTTGGGATGTCGGACAGGGGCCAATAGTACAAGCTTTCTTT
NA,TRBJ1-2,NA,TRBV30,CAWAVTGSSYGYTF,TGTGCCTGGGCGGTTACAGGTTCATCGTATGGCTACACCTTC
NA,TRBJ2-7,NA,TRBV7-6,CASSSNAGYEQYF,TGTGCCAGCAGCTCCAATGCGGGCTACGAGCAGTACTTC
NA,TRBJ1-2,NA,TRBV7-9,CASSPPGRLGYTF,TGTGCCAGCAGCCCACCGGGTCGACTTGGCTACACCTTC
NA,TRBJ2-2,NA,TRBV18,CASSPIIQGNTGELFF,TGTGCCAGCTCACCAATTATCCAGGGGAACACCGGGGAGCTGTTTTTT
NA,TRBJ2-3,NA,TRBV11-1,CASSQDGQTTDTQYF,TGTGCCAGCAGCCAAGATGGACAGACCACAGATACGCAGTATTTT
NA,TRBJ1-1,NA,TRBV19,CASTLRGLREAFF,TGTGCCAGTACCCTGCGGGGTCTGAGAGAAGCTTTCTTT
NA,TRBJ1-2,NA,TRBV7-2,CASSPGNYGYTF,TGTGCCAGCAGCCCCGGGAACTATGGCTACACCTTC
NA,TRBJ1-2,NA,TRBV6-6,CASSHSRGAYGYTF,TGTGCCAGCAGCCACAGTCGGGGGGCGTATGGCTACACCTTC
TRBD1,TRBJ1-4,few,TRBV7-9,CASSAGTGDEKLFF,TGTGCCAGCAGCGCCGGGACAGGGGACGAAAAACTGTTTTTT
TRBD2,TRBJ2-1,few,TRBV7-2,CASSPRLAAGRDNEQFF,TGTGCCAGCAGCCCCCGACTAGCAGCCGGACGGGACAATGAGCAGTTCTTC
NA,TRBJ2-2,NA,TRBV5-1,CASSLDWRTPGELFF,TGCGCCAGCAGCTTGGATTGGCGGACACCCGGGGAGCTGTTTTTT
NA,TRBJ1-4,few,TRBV5-6,CASSFTGGEKLFF,TGTGCCAGCAGCTTCACCGGTGGTGAAAAACTGTTTTTT
NA,TRBJ1-6,NA,TRBV4-3,CASSQELLVGAYNSPLHF,TGCGCCAGCAGCCAAGAACTATTGGTGGGGGCTTATAATTCACCCCTCCACTTT
TRBD1,TRBJ2-6,NA,TRBV4-1,CASSHLRDRGSGSGANVLTF,TGCGCCAGCAGCCACCTAAGGGACAGGGGAAGTGGGTCTGGGGCCAACGTCCTGACTTTC
NA,TRBJ2-7,NA,TRBV28,CASSLGRGEQYF,TGTGCCAGCAGTTTGGGCAGGGGCGAGCAGTACTTC
TRBD1,TRBJ1-2,NA,TRBV11-2,CASSQDRVSDYTF,TGTGCCAGCAGCCAAGACAGGGTTTCTGACTACACCTTC
TRBD2,TRBJ2-3,few,TRBV7-3,CASSLSGGYPDTQYF,TGTGCCAGCAGCTTAAGCGGGGGTTACCCAGATACGCAGTATTTT
NA,TRBJ1-1,once,TRBV7-9,CASLLTGNTEAFF,TGTGCCAGCCTATTGACAGGGAACACTGAAGCTTTCTTT
TRBD1,TRBJ1-2,NA,TRBV7-9,CASSLGQAGYTF,TGTGCCAGCAGCTTGGGACAGGCCGGCTACACCTTC
NA,TRBJ2-5,NA,TRBV2,CASSQGTDRQETQYF,TGTGCCAGCAGCCAGGGGACGGATCGCCAAGAGACCCAGTACTTC
NA,TRBJ1-1,NA,TRBV30,CAWSRRGFSLGNTEAFF,TGTGCCTGGAGTAGGCGGGGGTTTAGTTTGGGGAACACTGAAGCTTTCTTT